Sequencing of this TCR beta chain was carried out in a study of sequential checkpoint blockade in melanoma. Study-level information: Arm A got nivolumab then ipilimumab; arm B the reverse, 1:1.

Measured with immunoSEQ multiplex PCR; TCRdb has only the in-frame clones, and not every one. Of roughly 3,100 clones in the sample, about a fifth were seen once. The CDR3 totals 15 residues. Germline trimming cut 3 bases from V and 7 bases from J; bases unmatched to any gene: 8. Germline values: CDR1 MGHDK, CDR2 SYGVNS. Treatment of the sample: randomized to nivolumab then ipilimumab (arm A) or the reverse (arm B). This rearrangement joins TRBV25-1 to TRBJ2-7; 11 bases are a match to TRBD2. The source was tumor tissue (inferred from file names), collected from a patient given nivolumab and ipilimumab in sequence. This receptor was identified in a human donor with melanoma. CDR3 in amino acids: CASSETSGAYGEQYF. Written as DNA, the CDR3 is TGTGCCAGCAGTGAGACTAGCGGGGCCTACGGGGAGCAGTACTTC.